This T cell receptor beta chain was obtained from a study of a mutant IDH1 vaccine in newly diagnosed glioma. Study summary: Patients got radiotherapy, temozolomide, or both beforehand, and most got both. Broader study findings: Evidence of vaccine-induced immune responses was documented in nearly 95% of patients.

This CDR3 region has 13 residues. Germline V CDR1 and CDR2: LNHDA, SQIVND (reference sequence). Trimming took off 0 bases at V and 6 bases at J, with 9 bases between the two ends. Clones were sequenced by immunoSEQ multiplex PCR, and TCRdb holds only the in-frame ones, with some missing. The data show some 22,000 clones, 80% to 95% seen once. The time point was: baseline, week 1 (first vaccination visit). This sample's treatment: pre-vaccination baseline after standard-of-care therapy. This clone was seen just once. What it binds is unknown. Sequenced material: PBMCs, taken from a glioma patient treated with radiotherapy, temozolomide or both. V usage is TRBV19 and J usage is TRBJ2-7, with D perhaps assigned TRBD1 or TRBD2 (5 bases each). The TCR comes from a man under 40 with glioma. CDR3 in DNA: TGTGCCAGTAGTATAGAACGAGGGGCCGAGCAGTACTTC. Amino acids: CASSIERGAEQYF.